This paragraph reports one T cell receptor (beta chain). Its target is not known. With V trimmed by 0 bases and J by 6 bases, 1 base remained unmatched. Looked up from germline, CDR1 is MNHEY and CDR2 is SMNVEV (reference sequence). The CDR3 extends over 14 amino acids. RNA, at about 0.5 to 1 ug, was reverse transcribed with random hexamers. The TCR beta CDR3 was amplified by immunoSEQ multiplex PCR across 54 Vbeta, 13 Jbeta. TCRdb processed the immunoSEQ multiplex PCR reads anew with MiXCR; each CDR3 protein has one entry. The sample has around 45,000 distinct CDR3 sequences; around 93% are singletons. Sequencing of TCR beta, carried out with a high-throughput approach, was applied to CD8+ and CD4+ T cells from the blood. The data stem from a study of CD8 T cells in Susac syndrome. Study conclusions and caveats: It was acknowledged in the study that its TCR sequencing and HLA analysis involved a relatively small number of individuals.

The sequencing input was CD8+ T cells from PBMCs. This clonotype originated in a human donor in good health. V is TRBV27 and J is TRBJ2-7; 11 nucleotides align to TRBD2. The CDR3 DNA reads TGTGCCAGCAGTTTATCCCTAGCGGGAGGCGAGCAGTACTTC. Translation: CASSLSLAGGEQYF.